This passage covers 32 T cell receptor beta chains from one sample sequenced in a study of blood T cell repertoires in COVID-19 (TCRdb year 2020). Library prep was done by the immunoSEQ multiplex PCR assay. TCRdb mirrors the immuneACCESS table, restricted to in-frame sequences. Some clones are absent from its copies; in checked studies, under half trace to an unresolved V gene, and the reason for the others is unknown. The sample table shows approximately 280,000 clones, and around 87% are seen once. The ten biggest clones cover roughly 1.5% of the sample. What was sequenced was PBMCs or T cells enriched from blood (not recorded which). Source of these receptors: a young woman with acute COVID-19.

The sample holds one count of this clone. The genes are TRBV28 and TRBJ1-5, with D perhaps TRBD1 (5 bases). The germline CDR1 and CDR2 sequences are MDHEN and SYDVKM. The CDR3 is 15 residues long. Trimming removed 8 bases from V and 4 bases from J, with 18 bases in between. CDR3 sequence: CASRERGTKNQPQHF. CDR3 coding DNA: TGTGCCAGCCGCGAGCGGGGGACCAAGAATCAGCCCCAGCATTTT.

CDR3 DNA sequence: TGCGCCAGCAGCTTGGGCCTAAGGCAGGGCGTCGACGAGCAGTACTTC. Its protein product is CASSLGLRQGVDEQYF. The V call is TRBV5-1, the J call TRBJ2-7; perhaps TRBD1 as D (5 bases). This CDR3 comprises 16 residues. The germline V gene encodes CDR1 SGHRS and CDR2 YFSETQ. Trimming left V 0 bases short and J 5 bases short, with 18 bases between.

The V call is TRBV6-5, the J call TRBJ1-1; 7 bases map to TRBD1. This CDR3 spans 13 amino acids. V lost 5 bases and J lost 5; bases outside the gene matches: 5. CDR1 and CDR2 from the germline V gene are MNHEY and SVGAGI. CDR3 sequence (DNA): TGTGCCAGCAGTCCCACAGGGGTTACTGAAGCTTTCTTT. It encodes CASSPTGVTEAFF.

J is TRBJ2-4 and V is TRBV11-2; perhaps TRBD2 as D (5 bases). The V end lost 6 bases, the J end lost 10 bases, and 19 bases lay between the germline ends. Germline CDR1 SGHAT, CDR2 FQNNGV. The CDR3 has 14 amino acids. CDR3 DNA: TGTGCCAGCAGGAAATTGAGGGCCGTGGGGATTCAGTACTTC. Its translation is CASRKLRAVGIQYF.

CDR3 bases: TGTGCTAGTGGTTGGAGGTCTAGCGGGCGCACAGATACGCAGTATTTT. Its translation is CASGWRSSGRTDTQYF. The rearrangement uses TRBV12-5 and TRBJ2-3, with 8 bases matching TRBD2. Germline CDR1 and CDR2: LGHNT and FRNRAP. This CDR3 region has 16 residues. The J segment lost 1 base and the V segment lost 4 bases, leaving 7 bases of the junction unmatched.

This chain uses TRBV27 with TRBJ2-7; 12 nucleotides align to TRBD2. The CDR3 contains 16 residues. The V segment lost 4 bases and the J segment 5 bases; nucleotides outside the gene matches: 9. The V gene's germline CDR1 is MNHEY and CDR2 SMNVEV (reference sequence). The CDR3 region has the DNA TGTGCCAGCAGTTACCTGACTAGCGGGAGAACCCACGAGCAGTACTTC. It yields the protein CASSYLTSGRTHEQYF.

The rearrangement uses TRBV12-3 or TRBV12-4 and TRBJ1-1, with a weak D call TRBD1 (5 bases). V lost 6 bases and J lost 6, with 14 bases in between. This CDR3 is 13 amino acids long. The CDR3 sequence is CASRPQGFAEAFF. The CDR3 DNA reads as TGTGCCAGCAGACCGCAGGGTTTCGCTGAAGCTTTCTTT.

CDR3 loop: CASSLHIARAEYGYTF. DNA for the CDR3: TGTGCCAGCAGCCTCCACATCGCCAGGGCCGAGTATGGCTACACCTTC. The rearrangement joins TRBV28 to TRBJ1-2; a weak D match, TRBD1 (5 bases). CDR3 length: 16 amino acids. Between the trimmed V and J ends, which lost 6 bases and 5 bases, there was a span of 22 bases. CDR1 is MDHEN, CDR2 SYDVKM, per germline.

The chain carries TRBV30 and TRBJ2-1; possible D gene TRBD1, 6 bases. Germline CDR1 and CDR2: GTSNPN and SVGIG (reference sequence). The CDR3 is made up of 14 amino acids. Trimming removed 2 bases from V and 5 bases from J, with 13 bases in between. CDR3 DNA: TGTGCCTGGAGTATCAAGGGGGAAAACAATGAGCAGTTCTTC. It encodes CAWSIKGENNEQFF.

This chain joins TRBV7-9 and TRBJ2-2; TRBD1 matches at 8 bases. Unmatched junction bases numbered 12, after V lost 2 bases and J lost 7 bases. The germline V gene encodes CDR1 SEHNR and CDR2 FQNEAQ (reference sequence). This CDR3 spans 17 amino acids. CDR3 protein: CASSLSGTGQGRGELFF. CDR3 bases: TGTGCCAGCAGCTTATCAGGGACAGGACAGGGCCGCGGGGAGCTGTTTTTT.

The chain has TRBV23-1 and TRBJ2-5, with unresolved D. TRBV23-1 belongs to the ORF category, with a function that is uncertain. The CDR3 loop spans 15 amino acids. V shed 0 bases and J shed 2 bases, with 10 bases lying between them. The CDR3 DNA sequence: TGCGCCAGCAGTCAATCGGGTGGCAGGCAAGAGACCCAGTACTTC. It encodes CASSQSGGRQETQYF.

The rearrangement uses TRBV29-1 and TRBJ2-7, with D possibly matching TRBD2 (6 bases). Germline V gives CDR1 SQVTM, CDR2 ANQGSEA. CDR3 size: 15 residues. The V end lost 3 bases, the J end lost 7 bases, and 22 bases lay between the germline ends. The CDR3 is CSVERDAGGPGEQYF. CDR3 bases: TGCAGCGTTGAGCGGGACGCAGGAGGACCCGGGGAGCAGTACTTC.

The J gene is TRBJ2-1, the V gene TRBV18; 7 bases map to TRBD2. The length of the CDR3 is 19 residues. V lost 4 bases to trimming and J lost 5 bases; unmatched junction nucleotides: 20. CDR1 and CDR2 (germline): KGHSH, LQKENI. The DNA of the CDR3 is TGTGCCAGCTCACTTACCGGGACTAACAGCTTGTCCGGGAACAATGAGCAGTTCTTC. The encoded protein is CASSLTGTNSLSGNNEQFF.

The chain joins TRBV19 to TRBJ1-5, with 7 positions matching TRBD1. V trimming: 5 bases; J trimming: 6 bases; junction bases outside the gene matches: 7. Germline CDR1 and CDR2: LNHDA and SQIVND (reference sequence). The CDR3 runs to 14 residues. The CDR3 sequence: CASSPQGGFQPQHF. The CDR3 DNA sequence: TGTGCCAGTAGTCCTCAAGGGGGCTTTCAGCCCCAGCATTTT.

The rearrangement uses TRBV5-1 and TRBJ2-7, with 7 bases lining up with TRBD2. Trimming took 0 bases from V and 1 from J; bases not matched to a gene: 4. This CDR3 spans 15 amino acids. The V gene's germline CDR1 is SGHRS and CDR2 YFSETQ. CDR3 nucleotide sequence: TGCGCCAGCAGCTTGGGCGGGAGTGAGTCCTACGAGCAGTACTTC. Residues: CASSLGGSESYEQYF.

This chain links TRBV5-1 with TRBJ1-1; D is uncertain. CDR3 size: 13 residues. Germline V gives CDR1 SGHRS, CDR2 YFSETQ. V gave up 4 bases and J gave up 1 base, with 8 bases separating them. Here the CDR3 DNA reads TGCGCCAGCAGCCCCGTCCCGAACACTGAAGCTTTCTTT. It translates to CASSPVPNTEAFF.

The gene calls are TRBV28 and TRBJ2-5; 7 bases map to TRBD1. CDR3 length: 12 residues. V was pared by 4 bases and J by 13 bases, with 9 bases of the junction left unmatched. Looked up from germline, CDR1 is MDHEN and CDR2 is SYDVKM. Here the CDR3 DNA reads TGTGCCAGCAGTTCCGGGACAGCCCCCGGGTACTTC. Its translation: CASSSGTAPGYF.

The V call is TRBV14, the J call TRBJ2-4, with D maybe TRBD1 (6 bases). V lost 2 bases and J lost 0, with 11 bases in between. Germline V CDR1 and CDR2: SGHDN, FVKESK. The CDR3 runs to 16 residues. CDR3 region: CASSQLTGVAKNIQYF. The DNA for the CDR3 is TGTGCCAGCAGCCAATTGACAGGAGTAGCCAAAAACATTCAGTACTTC.

The gene calls are TRBV28 and TRBJ1-2, with 12 nucleotides matching TRBD1. CDR1 MDHEN and CDR2 SYDVKM come from the germline V gene. CDR3 length: 16 residues. V was clipped by 6 bases and J by 5 bases; unmatched bases: 10. CDR3 region: CASSNAGTGGGYGYTF. The CDR3 nucleotides read TGTGCCAGCAGCAATGCCGGGACAGGGGGCGGGTATGGCTACACCTTC.

V gene TRBV27 combines with J gene TRBJ2-6; no reliable D call. The CDR3 sequence is 17 residues long. Germline lookup yields CDR1 MNHEY and CDR2 SMNVEV (reference sequence). V was pared by 3 bases and J by 1 base, with 13 bases between. CDR3 sequence: CASSLRSDGSGANVLTF. The CDR3, as DNA: TGTGCCAGCAGTTTGCGGAGCGATGGGTCTGGGGCCAACGTCCTGACTTTC.

This chain connects TRBV7-9 to TRBJ2-3, with a weak D call TRBD2 (6 bases). The CDR3 totals 15 residues. V was cut by 0 bases and J by 2 bases, with 9 bases left in between. Germline V gene sequence: CDR1 SEHNR, CDR2 FQNEAQ (reference sequence). The DNA of the CDR3 is TGTGCCAGCAGCTTAGCCCTAGCGTCCACAGATACGCAGTATTTT. It specifies CASSLALASTDTQYF.

Concerning this clone itself: The sample carries other DNA sequences with the same CDR3. The chain uses TRBV30 and TRBJ1-5; D gene uncertain. This CDR3 has 13 amino acids. CDR1 is GTSNPN, CDR2 SVGIG, per germline (reference sequence). V lost 0 bases and J lost 7, with 10 bases in between. CDR3 region: CAWSVSGNQPQHF. CDR3 nucleotide sequence: TGTGCCTGGAGTGTATCCGGGAACCAGCCCCAGCATTTT. Complete variable domain (other parts from reference TRBV30 and TRBJ1-5): SQTIHQWPATLVQPVGSPLSLECTVEGTSNPNLYWYRQAAGRGLQLLFYSVGIGQISSEVPQNLSASRPQDRQFILSSKKLLLSDSGFYLCAWSVSGNQPQHFGDGTRLSIL.

The chain carries TRBV5-1 and TRBJ1-1; perhaps TRBD1 as D (5 bases). CDR1 SGHRS and CDR2 YFSETQ come from the germline V gene. There are 14 residues in the CDR3. Trimming pared 4 bases from V and 3 bases from J, leaving 13 bases between. The DNA of the CDR3 is TGCGCCAGCAGCCCAGCCCGACAGCACACTGAAGCTTTCTTT. It yields the protein CASSPARQHTEAFF.

The genes are TRBV6-6 and TRBJ1-6; the D gene is possibly TRBD1 (6 bases). V was cut by 6 bases and J by 9 bases, with 12 bases left in between. CDR3 size: 13 residues. Germline V gene data show CDR1 as MNHNY and CDR2 as SVGAGI (reference sequence). CDR3 in DNA: TGTGCCAGCAGCCAGGGAGGGGGTTCACCCCTCCACTTT. Protein sequence: CASSQGGGSPLHF.

The chain employs TRBV7-9 and TRBJ1-3; 9 bases fit TRBD1. J lost 0 bases, V lost 4 bases, and 1 base had no gene match. Germline CDR1 SEHNR, CDR2 FQNEAQ (reference sequence). The CDR3 extends over 15 amino acids. CDR3 loop: CASSSTGGSGNTIYF. The DNA for the CDR3 is TGTGCCAGCAGCTCGACAGGGGGCTCTGGAAACACCATATATTTT.

This rearrangement joins TRBV18 to TRBJ2-1, with D tentatively TRBD1 (6 bases). The germline gives CDR1 KGHSH, CDR2 LQKENI. The CDR3 sequence is 16 residues long. V lost 5 bases and J lost 7, with 21 bases in between. The CDR3, as DNA: TGTGCCAGCTCAACCCCGCCTCGACAGGTTATAAATGAGCAGTTCTTC. It specifies CASSTPPRQVINEQFF.

This clone was counted a single time. The chain's CDR3 is CASSYTGGGYEQYF. CDR3 in DNA: TGCGCCAGCAGCTACACAGGGGGAGGATACGAGCAGTACTTC. The chain recombines TRBV5-1 with TRBJ2-7; 8 bases map to TRBD1. The V and J ends lost 3 bases and 4 bases, in that order; junction bases with no gene match: 6. The CDR3 totals 14 residues. Germline V gene lookup returns CDR1 SGHRS and CDR2 YFSETQ.

The V and J genes are TRBV4-1 and TRBJ2-1; 8 bases are a match to TRBD2. V was pared by 4 bases and J by 3 bases, with 11 bases of the junction left unmatched. The CDR3 has 17 residues. CDR1 is MGHRA and CDR2 is YSYEKL in the germline V gene. CDR3 residues: CASSPRPGGVNYNEQFF. CDR3 sequence (DNA): TGCGCCAGCAGCCCCCGCCCGGGGGGGGTGAACTACAATGAGCAGTTCTTC.

The genes are TRBV9 and TRBJ2-2; D possibly corresponds to TRBD2 (5 bases). Germline-derived CDR1 and CDR2 are SGDLS and YYNGEE. CDR3 length: 13 amino acids. V was clipped by 4 bases and J by 5 bases, with 9 bases between them. CDR3 region: CASSWSGTGELFF. The DNA of the CDR3 is TGTGCCAGCAGCTGGTCGGGAACCGGGGAGCTGTTTTTT.

This chain links TRBV6-1 with TRBJ2-3; D unclear. Germline V gene data show CDR1 as MNHNS and CDR2 as SASEGT. The CDR3 totals 15 residues. V dropped 3 bases and J dropped 0 bases, with 10 bases sitting between them. The CDR3 nucleotides read TGTGCCAGCAGTGAGTCGACCGGGAGCACAGATACGCAGTATTTT. Protein product: CASSESTGSTDTQYF.

V and J are TRBV3-1 (or the pseudogene TRBV3-2) and TRBJ2-3, with TRBD2 identical over 7 bases. The V segment lost 0 bases and the J segment 6 bases; nucleotides outside the gene matches: 9. Germline-derived CDR1 and CDR2 are LGHDT and YNNKEL (reference sequence). CDR3 length: 16 residues. The CDR3 loop is CASSQEVRELWDTQYF. CDR3 in DNA: TGTGCCAGCAGCCAAGAGGTGCGGGAGCTTTGGGATACGCAGTATTTT.

V is TRBV6-5 and J is TRBJ1-4, with a tentative D call TRBD1 (5 bases). The V end lost 10 bases, the J end lost 5 bases, and 20 bases lay between the germline ends. Germline lookup yields CDR1 MNHEY and CDR2 SVGAGI. The CDR3 runs to 15 residues. For the CDR3, the DNA is TGTGCCACCTGCAGCGGGGGGACTGGAAATGAAAAACTGTTTTTT. It codes for CATCSGGTGNEKLFF.